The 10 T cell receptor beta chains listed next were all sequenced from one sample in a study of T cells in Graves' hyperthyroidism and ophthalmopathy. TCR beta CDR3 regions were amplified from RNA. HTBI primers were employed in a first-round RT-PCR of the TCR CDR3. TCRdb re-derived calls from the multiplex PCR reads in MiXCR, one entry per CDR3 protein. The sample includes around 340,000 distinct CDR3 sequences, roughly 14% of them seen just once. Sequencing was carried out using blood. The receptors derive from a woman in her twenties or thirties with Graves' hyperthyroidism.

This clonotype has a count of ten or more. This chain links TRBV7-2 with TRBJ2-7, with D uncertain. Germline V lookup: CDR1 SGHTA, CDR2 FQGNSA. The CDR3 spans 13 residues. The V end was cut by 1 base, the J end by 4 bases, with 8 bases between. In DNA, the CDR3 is TGTGCCAGCAGCTTAGATGGGTATTACGAGCAGTACTTC. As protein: CASSLDGYYEQYF.

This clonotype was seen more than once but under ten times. In nucleotides, the CDR3 is TGCAGTGCTAGAGACGCTGGGCCCAACTACGAGCAGTACTTC. Translating it yields CSARDAGPNYEQYF. The chain links TRBV20-1 to TRBJ2-7, with D unresolved. The length of the CDR3 is 14 residues. The germline V and J ends were trimmed by 0 bases and 3 bases, with 12 bases remaining between them. Germline CDR1 reads DFQATT; CDR2 reads SNEGSKA (reference sequence).

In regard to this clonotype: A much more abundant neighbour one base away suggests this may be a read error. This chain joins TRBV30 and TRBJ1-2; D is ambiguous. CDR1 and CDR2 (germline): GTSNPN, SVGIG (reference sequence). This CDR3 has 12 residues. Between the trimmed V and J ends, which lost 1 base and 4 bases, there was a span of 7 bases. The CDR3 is CAWSGPSYGYTF. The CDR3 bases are TGTGCCTGGAGTGGGCCGAGCTATGGCTACACCTTC.

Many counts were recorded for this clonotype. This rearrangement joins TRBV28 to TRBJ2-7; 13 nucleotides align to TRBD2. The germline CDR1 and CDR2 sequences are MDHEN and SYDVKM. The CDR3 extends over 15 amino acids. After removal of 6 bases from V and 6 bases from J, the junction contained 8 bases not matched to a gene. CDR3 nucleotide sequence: TGTGCCAGCAGGAGAGGACTAGCGGGAGAAATCGAGCAGTACTTC. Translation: CASRRGLAGEIEQYF. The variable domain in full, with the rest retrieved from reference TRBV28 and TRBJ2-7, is DVKVTQSSRYLVKRTGEKVFLECVQDMDHENMFWYRQDPGLGLRLIYFSYDVKMKEKGDIPEGYSVSREKKERFSLILESASTNQTSMYLCASRRGLAGEIEQYFGPGTRLTVT.

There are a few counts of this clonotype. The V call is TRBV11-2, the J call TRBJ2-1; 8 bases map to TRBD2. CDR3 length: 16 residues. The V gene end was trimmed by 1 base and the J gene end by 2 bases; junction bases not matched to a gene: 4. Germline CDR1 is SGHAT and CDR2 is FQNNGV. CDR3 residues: CASSLAFGRAYNEQFF. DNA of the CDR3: TGTGCCAGCAGCTTAGCGTTCGGGAGGGCCTACAATGAGCAGTTCTTC. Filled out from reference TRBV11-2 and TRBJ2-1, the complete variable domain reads EAGVAQSPRYKIIEKRQSVAFWCNPISGHATLYWYQQILGQGPKLLIQFQNNGVVDDSQLPKDRFSAERLKGVDSTLKIQPAKLEDSAVYLCASSLAFGRAYNEQFFGPGTRLTVL.

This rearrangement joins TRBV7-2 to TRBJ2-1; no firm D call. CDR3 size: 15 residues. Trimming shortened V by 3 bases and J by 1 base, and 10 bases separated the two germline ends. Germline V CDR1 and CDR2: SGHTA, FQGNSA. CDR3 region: CASSFQTRSYNEQFF. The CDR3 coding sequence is TGTGCCAGCAGCTTCCAAACCAGGTCCTACAATGAGCAGTTCTTC.

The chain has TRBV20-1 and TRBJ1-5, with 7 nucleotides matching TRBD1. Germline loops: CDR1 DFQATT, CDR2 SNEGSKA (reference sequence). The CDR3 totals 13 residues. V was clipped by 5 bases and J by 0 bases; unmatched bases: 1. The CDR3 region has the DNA TGCAGTGCTCGACAGGGTAGCAATCAGCCCCAGCATTTT. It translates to CSARQGSNQPQHF.

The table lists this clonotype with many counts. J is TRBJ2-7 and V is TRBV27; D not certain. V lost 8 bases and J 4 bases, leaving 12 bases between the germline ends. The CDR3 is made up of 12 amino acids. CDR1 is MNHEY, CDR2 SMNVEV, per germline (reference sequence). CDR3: CASAAVLYEQYF. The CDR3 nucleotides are TGTGCCAGCGCGGCAGTACTTTACGAGCAGTACTTC.

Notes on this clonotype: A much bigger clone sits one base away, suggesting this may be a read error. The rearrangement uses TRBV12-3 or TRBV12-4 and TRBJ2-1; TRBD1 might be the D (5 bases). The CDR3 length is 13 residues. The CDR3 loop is CPSSFDSYNEQFF. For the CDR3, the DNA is TGTCCCAGCAGTTTCGACAGCTACAATGAGCAGTTCTTC.

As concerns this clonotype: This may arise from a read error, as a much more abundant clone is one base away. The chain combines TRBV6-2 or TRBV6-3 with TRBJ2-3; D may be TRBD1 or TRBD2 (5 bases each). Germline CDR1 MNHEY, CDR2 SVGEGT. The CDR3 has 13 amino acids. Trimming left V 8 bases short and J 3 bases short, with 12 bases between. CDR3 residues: CASGTKSTDTQYF. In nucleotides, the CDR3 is TGTGCCAGCGGGACGAAGAGTACAGATACGCAGTATTTT.